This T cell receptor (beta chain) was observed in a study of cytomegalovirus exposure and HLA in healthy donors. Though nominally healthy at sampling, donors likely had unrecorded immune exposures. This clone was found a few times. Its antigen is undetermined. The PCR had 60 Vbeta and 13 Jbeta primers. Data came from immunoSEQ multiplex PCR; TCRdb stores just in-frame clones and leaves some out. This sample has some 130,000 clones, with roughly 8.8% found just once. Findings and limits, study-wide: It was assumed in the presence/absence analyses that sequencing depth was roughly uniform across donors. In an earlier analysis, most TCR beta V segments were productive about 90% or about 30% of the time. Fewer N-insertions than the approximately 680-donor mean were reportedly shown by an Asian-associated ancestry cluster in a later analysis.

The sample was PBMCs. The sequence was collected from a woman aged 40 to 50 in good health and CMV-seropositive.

CDR3 nucleotide sequence: TGTGCCATCAGCCGGACAGAAATGAACACTGAAGCTTTCTTT. Its translation is CAISRTEMNTEAFF. This chain joins TRBV10-3 and TRBJ1-1, with TRBD1 as a possible D gene (6 bases). Germline CDR1 is ENHRY and CDR2 is SYGVKD. This CDR3 has 14 amino acids. Trimming cost V 6 bases and J 0 bases, with 11 bases left between them.